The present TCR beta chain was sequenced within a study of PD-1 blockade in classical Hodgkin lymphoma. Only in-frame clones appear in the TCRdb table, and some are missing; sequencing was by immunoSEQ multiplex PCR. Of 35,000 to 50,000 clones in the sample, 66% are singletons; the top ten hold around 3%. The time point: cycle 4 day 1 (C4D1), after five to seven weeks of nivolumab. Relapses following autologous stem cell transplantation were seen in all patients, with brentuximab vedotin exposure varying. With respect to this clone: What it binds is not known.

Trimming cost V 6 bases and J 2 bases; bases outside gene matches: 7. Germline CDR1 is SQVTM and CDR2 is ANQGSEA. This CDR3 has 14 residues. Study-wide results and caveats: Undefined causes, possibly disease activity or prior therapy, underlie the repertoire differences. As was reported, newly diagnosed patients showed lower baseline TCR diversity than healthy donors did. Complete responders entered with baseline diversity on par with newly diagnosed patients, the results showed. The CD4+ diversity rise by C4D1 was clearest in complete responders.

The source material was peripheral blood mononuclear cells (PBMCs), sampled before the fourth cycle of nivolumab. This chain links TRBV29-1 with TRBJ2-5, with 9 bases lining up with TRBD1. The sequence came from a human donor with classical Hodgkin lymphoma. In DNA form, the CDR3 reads TGCAGCGTACGCCGGGACAGGGAACAAGAGACCCAGTACTTC. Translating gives CSVRRDREQETQYF.